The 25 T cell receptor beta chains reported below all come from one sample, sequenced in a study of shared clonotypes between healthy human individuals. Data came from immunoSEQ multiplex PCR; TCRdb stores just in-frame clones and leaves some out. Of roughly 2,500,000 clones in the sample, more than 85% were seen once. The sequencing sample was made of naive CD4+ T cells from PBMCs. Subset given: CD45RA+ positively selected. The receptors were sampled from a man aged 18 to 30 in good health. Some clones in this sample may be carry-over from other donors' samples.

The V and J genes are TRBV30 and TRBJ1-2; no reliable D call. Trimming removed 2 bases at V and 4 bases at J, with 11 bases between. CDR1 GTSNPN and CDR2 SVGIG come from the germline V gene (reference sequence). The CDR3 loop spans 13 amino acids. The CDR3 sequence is CAWSWHDLYGYTF. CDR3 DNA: TGTGCCTGGAGTTGGCACGACCTCTATGGCTACACCTTC.

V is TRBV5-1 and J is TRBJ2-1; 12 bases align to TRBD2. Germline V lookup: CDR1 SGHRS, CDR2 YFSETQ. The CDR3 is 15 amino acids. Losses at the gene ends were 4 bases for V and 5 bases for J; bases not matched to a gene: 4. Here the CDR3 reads CASSTSGRPDNEQFF. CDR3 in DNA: TGCGCCAGCAGCACTAGCGGGAGGCCTGACAATGAGCAGTTCTTC.

The CDR3 loop reads CASSSRTRASLYEQYF. The CDR3 region has the DNA TGTGCCAGTAGTTCCCGGACGCGCGCCAGCCTCTACGAGCAGTACTTC. The chain combines TRBV19 with TRBJ2-7; no reliable D call. V dropped 5 bases and J dropped 3 bases, with 20 bases sitting between them. Germline V gives CDR1 LNHDA, CDR2 SQIVND (reference sequence). The CDR3 is 16 amino acids.

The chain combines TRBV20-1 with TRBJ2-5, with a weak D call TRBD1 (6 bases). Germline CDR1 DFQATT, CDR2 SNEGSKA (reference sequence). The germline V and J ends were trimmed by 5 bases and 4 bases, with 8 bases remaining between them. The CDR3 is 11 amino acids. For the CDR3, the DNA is TGCAGTGCTCTACAGGGAGAGACCCAGTACTTC. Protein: CSALQGETQYF.

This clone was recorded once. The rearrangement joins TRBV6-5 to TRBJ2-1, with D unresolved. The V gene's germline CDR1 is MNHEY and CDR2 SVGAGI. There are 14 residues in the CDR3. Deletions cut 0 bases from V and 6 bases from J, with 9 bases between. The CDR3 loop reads CASSYSTSPNEQFF. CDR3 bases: TGTGCCAGCAGTTACTCGACGAGCCCCAATGAGCAGTTCTTC.

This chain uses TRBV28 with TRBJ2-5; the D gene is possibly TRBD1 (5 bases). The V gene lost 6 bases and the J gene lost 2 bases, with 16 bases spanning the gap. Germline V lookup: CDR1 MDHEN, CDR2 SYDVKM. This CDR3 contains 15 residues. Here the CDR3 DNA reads TGTGCCAGCAGAACCTGGACATTGAGTCAAGAGACCCAGTACTTC. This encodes CASRTWTLSQETQYF.

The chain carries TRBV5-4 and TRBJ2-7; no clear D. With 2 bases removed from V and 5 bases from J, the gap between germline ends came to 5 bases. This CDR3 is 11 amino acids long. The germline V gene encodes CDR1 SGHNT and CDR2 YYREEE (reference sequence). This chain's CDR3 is CASSFIDEQYF. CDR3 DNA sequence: TGTGCCAGCAGCTTTATCGACGAGCAGTACTTC.

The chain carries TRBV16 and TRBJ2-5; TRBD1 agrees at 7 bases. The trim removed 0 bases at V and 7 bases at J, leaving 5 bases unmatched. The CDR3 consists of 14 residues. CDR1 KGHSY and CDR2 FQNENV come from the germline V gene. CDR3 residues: CASSQSTGSGTQYF. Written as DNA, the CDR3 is TGTGCCAGCAGCCAATCGACAGGGTCGGGGACCCAGTACTTC.

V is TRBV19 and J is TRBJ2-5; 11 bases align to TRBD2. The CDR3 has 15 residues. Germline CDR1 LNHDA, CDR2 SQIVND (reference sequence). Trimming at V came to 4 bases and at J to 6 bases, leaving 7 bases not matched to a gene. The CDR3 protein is CASSTPSGRRQTQYF. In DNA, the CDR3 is TGTGCCAGTAGTACCCCTAGCGGGAGGAGACAGACCCAGTACTTC.

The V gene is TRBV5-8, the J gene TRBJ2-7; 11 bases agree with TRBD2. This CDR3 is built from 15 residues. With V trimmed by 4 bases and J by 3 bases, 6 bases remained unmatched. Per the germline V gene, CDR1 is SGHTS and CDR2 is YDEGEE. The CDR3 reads CASSKLAGVVYEQYF. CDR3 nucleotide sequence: TGTGCCAGCAGCAAACTAGCGGGAGTTGTCTACGAGCAGTACTTC.

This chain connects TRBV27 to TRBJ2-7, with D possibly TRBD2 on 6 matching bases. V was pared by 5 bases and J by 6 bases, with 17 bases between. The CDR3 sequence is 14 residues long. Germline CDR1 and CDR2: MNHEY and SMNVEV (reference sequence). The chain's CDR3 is CASSATSSEREQYF. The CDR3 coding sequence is TGTGCCAGCAGTGCTACTAGCTCCGAACGCGAGCAGTACTTC.

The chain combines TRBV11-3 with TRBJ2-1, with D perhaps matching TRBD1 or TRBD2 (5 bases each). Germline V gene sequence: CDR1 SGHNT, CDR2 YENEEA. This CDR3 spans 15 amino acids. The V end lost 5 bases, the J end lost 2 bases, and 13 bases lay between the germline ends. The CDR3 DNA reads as TGTGCCAGCAGCCCGGGACCACCCACCTACAATGAGCAGTTCTTC. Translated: CASSPGPPTYNEQFF.

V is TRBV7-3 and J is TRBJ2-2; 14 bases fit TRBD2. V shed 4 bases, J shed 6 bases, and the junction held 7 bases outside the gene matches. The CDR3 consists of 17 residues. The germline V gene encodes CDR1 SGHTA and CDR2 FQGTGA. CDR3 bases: TGTGCCAGCAGCTCGACTAGCGGGAGGGCCAGGGCCGGGGAGCTGTTTTTT. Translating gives CASSSTSGRARAGELFF.

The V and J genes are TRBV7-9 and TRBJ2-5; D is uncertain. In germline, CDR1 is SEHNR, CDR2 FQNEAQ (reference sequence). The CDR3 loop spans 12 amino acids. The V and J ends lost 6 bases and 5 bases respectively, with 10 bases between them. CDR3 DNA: TGTGCCAGCAGTTCTAAGCTCGAGACCCAGTACTTC. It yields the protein CASSSKLETQYF. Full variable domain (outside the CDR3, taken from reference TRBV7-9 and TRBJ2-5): DTGVSQNPRHKITKRGQNVTFRCDPISEHNRLYWYRQTLGQGPEFLTYFQNEAQLEKSRLLSDRFSAERPKGSFSTLEIQRTEQGDSAMYLCASSSKLETQYFGPGTRLLVL.

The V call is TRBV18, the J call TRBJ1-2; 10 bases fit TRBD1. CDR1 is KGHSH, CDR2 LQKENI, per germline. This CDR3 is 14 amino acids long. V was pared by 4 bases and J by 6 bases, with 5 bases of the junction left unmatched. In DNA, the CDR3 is TGTGCCAGCTCACAATCCGGGACAGGGGATGGCTACACCTTC. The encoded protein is CASSQSGTGDGYTF.

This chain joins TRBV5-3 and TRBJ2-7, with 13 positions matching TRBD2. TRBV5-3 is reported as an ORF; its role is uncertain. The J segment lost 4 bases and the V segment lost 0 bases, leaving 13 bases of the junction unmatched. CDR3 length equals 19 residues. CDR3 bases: TGTGCCAGAAGCTTGGTAACTAGCGGGAGGGGACGCCGGGGTTACGAGCAGTACTTC. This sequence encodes CARSLVTSGRGRRGYEQYF.

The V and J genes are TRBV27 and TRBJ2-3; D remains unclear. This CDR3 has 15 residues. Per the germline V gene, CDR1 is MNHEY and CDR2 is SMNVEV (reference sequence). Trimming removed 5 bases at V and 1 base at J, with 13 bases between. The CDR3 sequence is CASSPPGHRTDTQYF. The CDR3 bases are TGTGCCAGCAGTCCCCCTGGCCACCGCACAGATACGCAGTATTTT.

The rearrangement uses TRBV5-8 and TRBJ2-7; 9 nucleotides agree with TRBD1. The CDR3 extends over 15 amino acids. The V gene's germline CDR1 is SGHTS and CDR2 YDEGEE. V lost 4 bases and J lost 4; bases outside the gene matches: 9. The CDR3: CASSPSGQGLYEQYF. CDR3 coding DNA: TGTGCCAGCAGCCCCTCGGGACAGGGATTATACGAGCAGTACTTC. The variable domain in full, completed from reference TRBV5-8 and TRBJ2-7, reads EAGVTQSPTHLIKTRGQQATLRCSPISGHTSVYWYQQALGLGLQFLLWYDEGEERNRGNFPPRFSGRQFPNYSSELNVNALELEDSALYLCASSPSGQGLYEQYFGPGTRLTVT.

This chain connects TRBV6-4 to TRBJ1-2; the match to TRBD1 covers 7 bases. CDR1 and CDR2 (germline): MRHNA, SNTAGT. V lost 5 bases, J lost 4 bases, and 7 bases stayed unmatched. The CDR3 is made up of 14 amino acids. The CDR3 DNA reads TGTGCCAGCAGTCCTGACAGGGAGTCCTATGGCTACACCTTC. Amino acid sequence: CASSPDRESYGYTF.

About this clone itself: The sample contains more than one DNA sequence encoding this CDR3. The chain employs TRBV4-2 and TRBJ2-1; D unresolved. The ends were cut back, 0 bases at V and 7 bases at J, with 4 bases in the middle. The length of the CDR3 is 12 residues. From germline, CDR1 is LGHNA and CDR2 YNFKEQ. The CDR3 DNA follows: TGTGCCAGCAGCCAAGATCTTAATGAGCAGTTCTTC. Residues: CASSQDLNEQFF.

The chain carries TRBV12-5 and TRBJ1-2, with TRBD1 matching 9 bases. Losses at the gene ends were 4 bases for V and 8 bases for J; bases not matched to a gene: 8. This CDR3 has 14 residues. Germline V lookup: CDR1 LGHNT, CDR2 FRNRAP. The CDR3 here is CASGSTQGAKGYTF. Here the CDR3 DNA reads TGTGCTAGTGGTTCGACACAGGGGGCGAAAGGCTACACCTTC. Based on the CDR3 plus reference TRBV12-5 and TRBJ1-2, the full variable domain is DARVTQTPRHKVTEMGQEVTMRCQPILGHNTVFWYRQTMMQGLELLAYFRNRAPLDDSGMPKDRFSAEMPDATLATLKIQPSEPRDSAVYFCASGSTQGAKGYTFGSGTRLTVV.

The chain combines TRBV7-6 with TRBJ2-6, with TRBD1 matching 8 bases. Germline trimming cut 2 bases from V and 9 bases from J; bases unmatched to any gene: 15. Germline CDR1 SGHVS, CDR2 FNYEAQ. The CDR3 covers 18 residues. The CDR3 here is CASSLPYSGQGAVNVLTF. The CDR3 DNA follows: TGTGCCAGCAGCTTACCTTATTCTGGGCAGGGGGCCGTCAACGTCCTGACTTTC.

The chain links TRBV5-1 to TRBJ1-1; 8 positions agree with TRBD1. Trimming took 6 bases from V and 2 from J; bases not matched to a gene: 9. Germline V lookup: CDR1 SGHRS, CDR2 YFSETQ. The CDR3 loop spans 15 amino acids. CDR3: CASTPSGTGNTEAFF. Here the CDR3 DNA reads TGCGCCAGCACACCCTCCGGGACAGGTAACACTGAAGCTTTCTTT.

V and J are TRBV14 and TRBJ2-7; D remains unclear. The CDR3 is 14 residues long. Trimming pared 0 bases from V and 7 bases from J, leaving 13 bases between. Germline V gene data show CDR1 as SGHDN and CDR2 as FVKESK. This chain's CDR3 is CASSQDRASLEQYF. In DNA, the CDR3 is TGTGCCAGCAGCCAAGATCGGGCTAGTCTGGAGCAGTACTTC.

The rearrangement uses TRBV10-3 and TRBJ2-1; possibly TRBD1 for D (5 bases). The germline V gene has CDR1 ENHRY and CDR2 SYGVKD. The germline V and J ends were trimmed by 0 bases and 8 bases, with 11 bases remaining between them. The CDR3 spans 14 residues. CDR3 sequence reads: CAISESQGGDEQFF. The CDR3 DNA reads TGTGCCATCAGTGAGTCGCAGGGCGGCGATGAGCAGTTCTTC.